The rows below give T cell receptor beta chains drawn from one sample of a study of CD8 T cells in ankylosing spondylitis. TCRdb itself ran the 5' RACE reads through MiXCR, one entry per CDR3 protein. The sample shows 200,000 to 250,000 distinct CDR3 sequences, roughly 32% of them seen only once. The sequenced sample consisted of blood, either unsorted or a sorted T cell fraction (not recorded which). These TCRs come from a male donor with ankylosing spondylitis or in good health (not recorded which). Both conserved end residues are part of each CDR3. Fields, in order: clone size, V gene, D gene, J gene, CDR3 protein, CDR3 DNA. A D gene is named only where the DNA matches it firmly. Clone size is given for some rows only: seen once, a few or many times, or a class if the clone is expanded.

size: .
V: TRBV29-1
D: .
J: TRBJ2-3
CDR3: CSVDGGWEGADTQYF
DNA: TGCAGCGTTGATGGAGGGTGGGAGGGGGCAGATACGCAGTATTTT

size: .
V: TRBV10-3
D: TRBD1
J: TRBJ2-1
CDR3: CAISSDRGRLYNEQFF
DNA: TGTGCCATCAGCTCGGACAGGGGGCGCCTCTACAATGAGCAGTTCTTC

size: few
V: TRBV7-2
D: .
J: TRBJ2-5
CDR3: CASSLWVGKKETQYF
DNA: TGTGCCAGCAGCTTATGGGTGGGGAAAAAAGAGACCCAGTACTTC

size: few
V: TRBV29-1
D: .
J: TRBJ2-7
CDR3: CSVEGDPARGRSYEQYF
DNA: TGCAGCGTTGAAGGGGATCCCGCACGAGGGAGGTCCTACGAGCAGTACTTC

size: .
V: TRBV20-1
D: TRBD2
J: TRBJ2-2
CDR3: CSARESGGAVGELFF
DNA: TGCAGTGCTAGAGAGTCCGGGGGGGCCGTCGGGGAGCTGTTTTTT

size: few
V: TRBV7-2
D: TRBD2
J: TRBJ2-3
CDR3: CASSWLAGAQVF
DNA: TGTGCCAGCAGCTGGCTAGCGGGGGCCCAGGTGTTC

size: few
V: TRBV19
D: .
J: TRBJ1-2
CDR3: CASSVPSLMGYGYTF
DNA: TGTGCCAGTAGTGTCCCGAGCCTGATGGGCTATGGCTACACCTTC

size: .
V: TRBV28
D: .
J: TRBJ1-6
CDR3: CATRPLGNSPLHF
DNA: TGTGCCACCCGCCCCTTAGGGAATTCACCCCTCCACTTT

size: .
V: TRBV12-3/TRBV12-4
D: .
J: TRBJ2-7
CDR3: CASSPGTRYEQYF
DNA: TGTGCCAGCAGCCCTGGAACCCGCTACGAGCAGTACTTC

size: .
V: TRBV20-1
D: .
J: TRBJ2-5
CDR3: CSAITGSWSQYF
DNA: TGCAGTGCTATCACAGGCTCGTGGTCCCAGTACTTC

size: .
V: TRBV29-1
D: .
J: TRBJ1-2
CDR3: CSVERRGIGYTF
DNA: TGCAGCGTTGAAAGACGAGGGATCGGCTACACCTTC

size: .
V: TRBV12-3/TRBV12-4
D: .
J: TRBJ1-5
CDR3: CASSPIAVNQPQHF
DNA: TGTGCCAGCAGCCCGATTGCGGTGAATCAGCCCCAGCATTTT

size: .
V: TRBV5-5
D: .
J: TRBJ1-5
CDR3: CASSLEGASNQPQHF
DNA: TGTGCCAGCAGCTTGGAGGGTGCTAGCAATCAGCCCCAGCATTTT

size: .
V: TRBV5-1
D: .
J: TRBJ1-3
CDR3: CASSQGGTSVGNTIYF
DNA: TGCGCCAGCAGCCAAGGGGGTACTTCCGTTGGAAACACCATATATTTT

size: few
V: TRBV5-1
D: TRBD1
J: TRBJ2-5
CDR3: CASSRGTGGRETQYF
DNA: TGCGCCAGCAGCCGTGGGACAGGGGGCCGAGAGACCCAGTACTTC

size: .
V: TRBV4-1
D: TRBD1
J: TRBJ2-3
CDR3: CASSPDRAEADTQYF
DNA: TGCGCCAGCAGCCCGGACAGGGCTGAAGCAGATACGCAGTATTTT

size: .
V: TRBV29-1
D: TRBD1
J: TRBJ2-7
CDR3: CSVVGDSSYEQYF
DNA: TGCAGCGTTGTAGGGGACAGCTCCTACGAGCAGTACTTC

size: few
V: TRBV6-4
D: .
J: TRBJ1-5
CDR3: CWPDLNQPQHF
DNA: TGCTGGCCGGATTTGAATCAGCCCCAGCATTTT

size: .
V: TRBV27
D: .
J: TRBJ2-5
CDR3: CASRPTTRETQYF
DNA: TGTGCCAGCAGACCCACGACGCGGGAGACCCAGTACTTC

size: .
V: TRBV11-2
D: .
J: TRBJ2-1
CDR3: CASSLGSWWGPISNEQFF
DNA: TGTGCCAGCAGCTTAGGAAGTTGGTGGGGGCCGATCTCGAATGAGCAGTTCTTC

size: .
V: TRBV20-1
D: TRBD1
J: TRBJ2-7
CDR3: CSAVTGTGGREQYF
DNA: TGCAGTGCTGTCACCGGGACAGGGGGCCGAGAGCAGTACTTC

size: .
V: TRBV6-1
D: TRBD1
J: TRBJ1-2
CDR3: CASSLPDRGINYGYTF
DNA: TGTGCCAGCAGTCTTCCGGACAGGGGCATTAACTATGGCTACACCTTC

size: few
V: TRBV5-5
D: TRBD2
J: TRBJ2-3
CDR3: CASSPWRGGTDTQYF
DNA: TGTGCCAGCAGCCCTTGGCGGGGGGGCACAGATACGCAGTATTTT

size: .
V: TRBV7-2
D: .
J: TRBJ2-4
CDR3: CASSSRTRDIQYF
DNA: TGTGCCAGCAGCTCCAGGACGAGGGACATTCAGTACTTC

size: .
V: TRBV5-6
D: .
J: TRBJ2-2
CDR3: CASSNPTGELFF
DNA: TGTGCCAGCTCGAATCCAACCGGGGAGCTGTTTTTT

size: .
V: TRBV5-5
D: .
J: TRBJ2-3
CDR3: CASSPSSTSTDTQYF
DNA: TGTGCCAGCAGCCCATCTTCGACTAGCACAGATACGCAGTATTTT

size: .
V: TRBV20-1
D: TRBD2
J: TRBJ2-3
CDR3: CSAGLGLADSTDTQYF
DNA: TGCAGTGCTGGATTAGGACTAGCGGATTCCACAGATACGCAGTATTTT

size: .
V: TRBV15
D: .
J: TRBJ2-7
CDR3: CATSRDQAYEQYF
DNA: TGTGCCACCAGCAGAGATCAGGCCTACGAGCAGTACTTC

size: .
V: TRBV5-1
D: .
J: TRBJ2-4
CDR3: CASTLTGGGGPKAKNIQYF
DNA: TGCGCCAGCACCCTGACTGGCGGGGGCGGGCCTAAGGCCAAAAACATTCAGTACTTC

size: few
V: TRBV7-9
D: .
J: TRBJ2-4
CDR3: CASSPLAQLAKNIQYF
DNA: TGTGCCAGCAGCCCTCTGGCCCAACTAGCCAAAAACATTCAGTACTTC

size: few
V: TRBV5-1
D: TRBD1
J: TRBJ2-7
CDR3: CASSPWGQGDPLHSYEQYF
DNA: TGCGCCAGCAGCCCCTGGGGACAGGGGGATCCACTCCACTCCTACGAGCAGTACTTC

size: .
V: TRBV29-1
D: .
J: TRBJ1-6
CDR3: CSVRRSANSPLHF
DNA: TGCAGCGTCCGACGGTCGGCAAATTCACCCCTCCACTTT

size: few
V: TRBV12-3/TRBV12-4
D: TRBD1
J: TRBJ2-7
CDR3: CASSWDRGGYEQYF
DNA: TGTGCCAGCAGTTGGGACAGGGGGGGCTACGAGCAGTACTTC

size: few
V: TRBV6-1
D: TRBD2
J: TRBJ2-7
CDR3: CASSISGGAWYEQYF
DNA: TGTGCCAGCAGCATTAGCGGGGGGGCCTGGTACGAGCAGTACTTC

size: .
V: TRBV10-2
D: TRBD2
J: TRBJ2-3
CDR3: CASSELRTSKGPDTQYF
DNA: TGCGCCAGCAGTGAGCTCCGGACTAGTAAGGGGCCAGATACGCAGTATTTT

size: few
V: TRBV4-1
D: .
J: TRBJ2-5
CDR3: CASSQADSSEYQETQYF
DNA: TGCGCCAGCAGCCAAGCGGATTCGAGTGAATACCAAGAGACCCAGTACTTC

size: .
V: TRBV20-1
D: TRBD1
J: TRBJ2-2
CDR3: CSASRTGRNTGELFF
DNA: TGCAGTGCTAGCCGGACAGGCAGGAACACCGGGGAGCTGTTTTTT

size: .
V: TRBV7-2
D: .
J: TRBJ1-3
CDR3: CASSVFQGNTIYF
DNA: TGTGCCAGCAGCGTATTTCAGGGGAACACCATATATTTT

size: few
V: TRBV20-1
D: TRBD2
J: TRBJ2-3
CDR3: CRALGSGGASSTDTQYF
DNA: TGCAGGGCCCTCGGGAGCGGGGGGGCCTCTAGCACAGATACGCAGTATTTT

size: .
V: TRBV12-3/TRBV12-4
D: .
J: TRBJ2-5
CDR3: CASSLRTGETQYF
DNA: TGTGCCAGCAGTTTGCGAACCGGAGAGACCCAGTACTTC

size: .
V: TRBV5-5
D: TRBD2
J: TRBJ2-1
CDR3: CASSSRGLAGGPGDEQFF
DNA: TGTGCCAGCAGCTCCCGAGGACTAGCGGGGGGGCCTGGTGATGAGCAGTTCTTC